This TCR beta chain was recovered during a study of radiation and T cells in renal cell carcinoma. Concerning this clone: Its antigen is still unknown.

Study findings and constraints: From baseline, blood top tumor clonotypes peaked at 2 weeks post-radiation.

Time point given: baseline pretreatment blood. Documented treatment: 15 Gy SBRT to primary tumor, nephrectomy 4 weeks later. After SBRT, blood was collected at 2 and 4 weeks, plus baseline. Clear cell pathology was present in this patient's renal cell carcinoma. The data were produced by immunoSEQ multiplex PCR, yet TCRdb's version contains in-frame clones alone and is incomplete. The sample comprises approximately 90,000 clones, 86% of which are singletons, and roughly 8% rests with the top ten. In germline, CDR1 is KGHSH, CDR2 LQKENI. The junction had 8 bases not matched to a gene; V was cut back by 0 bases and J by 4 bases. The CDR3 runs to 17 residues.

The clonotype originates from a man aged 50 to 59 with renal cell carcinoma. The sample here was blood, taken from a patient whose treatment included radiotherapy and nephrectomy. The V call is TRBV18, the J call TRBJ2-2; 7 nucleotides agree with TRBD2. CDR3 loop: CASSPPGGLSITGELFF. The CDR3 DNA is TGTGCCAGCTCACCACCGGGGGGACTATCTATCACCGGGGAGCTGTTTTTT.